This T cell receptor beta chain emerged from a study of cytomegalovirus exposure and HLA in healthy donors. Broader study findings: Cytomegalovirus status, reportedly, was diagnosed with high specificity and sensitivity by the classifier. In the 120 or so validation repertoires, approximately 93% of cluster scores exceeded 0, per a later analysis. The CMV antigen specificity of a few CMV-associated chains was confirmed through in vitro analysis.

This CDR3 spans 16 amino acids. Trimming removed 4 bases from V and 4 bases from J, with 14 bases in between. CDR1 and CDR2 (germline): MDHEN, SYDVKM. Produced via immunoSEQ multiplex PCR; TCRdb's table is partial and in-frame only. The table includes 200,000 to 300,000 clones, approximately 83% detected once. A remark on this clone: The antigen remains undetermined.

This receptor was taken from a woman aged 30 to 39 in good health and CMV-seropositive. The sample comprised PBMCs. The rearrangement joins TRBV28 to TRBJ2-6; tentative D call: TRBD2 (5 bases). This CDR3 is CASSSPYRRGANVLTF. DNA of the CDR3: TGTGCCAGCAGTTCCCCCTATCGGAGGGGGGCCAACGTCCTGACTTTC.